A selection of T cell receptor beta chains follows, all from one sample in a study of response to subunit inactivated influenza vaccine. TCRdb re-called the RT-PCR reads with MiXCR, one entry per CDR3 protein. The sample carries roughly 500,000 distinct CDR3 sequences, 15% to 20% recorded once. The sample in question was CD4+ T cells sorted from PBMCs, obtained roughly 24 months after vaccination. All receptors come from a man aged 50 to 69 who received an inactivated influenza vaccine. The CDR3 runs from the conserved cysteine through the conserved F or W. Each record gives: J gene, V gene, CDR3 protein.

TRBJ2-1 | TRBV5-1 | CASSSGRGSPYNEQFF
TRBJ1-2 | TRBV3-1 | CASSQDRGANYGYTF
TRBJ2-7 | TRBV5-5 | CASSQLGREQYF
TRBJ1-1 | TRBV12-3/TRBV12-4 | CASSQVPSEAFF
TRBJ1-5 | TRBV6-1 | CASTDRDREAQPQHF
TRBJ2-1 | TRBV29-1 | CSVDPGSNEQFF
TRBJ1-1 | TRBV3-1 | CASSQDSSGTEAFF
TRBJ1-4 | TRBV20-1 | CSARDTLNNEKLFF
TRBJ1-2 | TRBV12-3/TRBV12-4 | CASSLAIHLGYTF
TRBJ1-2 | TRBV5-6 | CASSLYGVTQGNGYTF
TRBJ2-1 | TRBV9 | CASSSQGTSGGSYNEQFF
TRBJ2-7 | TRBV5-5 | CASRLRDAVLGEQYF
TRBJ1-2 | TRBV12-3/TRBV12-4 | CASSLAQRAIYGYTF
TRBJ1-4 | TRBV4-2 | CASSDRDRWGPGTNEKLFF
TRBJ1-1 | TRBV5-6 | CASSSIDRENTEAFF
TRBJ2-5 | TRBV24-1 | CATSDSQQVQETQYF
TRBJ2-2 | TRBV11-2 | CASRPGTKNTGELFF
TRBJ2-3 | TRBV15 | CATMLGDRTTDTQYF
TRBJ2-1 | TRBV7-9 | CASSSTRGKMNEQFF
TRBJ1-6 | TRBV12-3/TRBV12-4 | CASSLGANNSPLHF
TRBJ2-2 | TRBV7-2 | CASSLNSGRSGGELFF
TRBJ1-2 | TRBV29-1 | CSVQGPRSGYTF
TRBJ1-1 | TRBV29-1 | CSALADGNTEAFF
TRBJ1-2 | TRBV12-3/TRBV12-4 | CASTRTGDNYGYTF
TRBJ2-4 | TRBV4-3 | CASSQDHLDGNIQYF
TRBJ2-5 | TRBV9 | CASSATGRKETQYF
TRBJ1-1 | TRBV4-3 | CASSLRQGRGATEAFF
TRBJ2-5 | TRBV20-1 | CSARPDGQIARETQYF
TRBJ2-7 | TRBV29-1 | CSVGQAHEQYF
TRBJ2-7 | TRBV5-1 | CASSLDRPGYEQYF
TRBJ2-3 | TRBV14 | CASSQVGAGATDTQYF
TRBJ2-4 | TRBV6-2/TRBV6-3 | CASSWASGKNIQYF
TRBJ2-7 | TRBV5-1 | CASSMGTSVSYEQYF
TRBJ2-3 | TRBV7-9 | CASSSRTVRTDTQYF
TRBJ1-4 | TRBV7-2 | CASSLLGQNNEKLFF
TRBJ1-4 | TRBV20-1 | CSATGQGVGEKLFF
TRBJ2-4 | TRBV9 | CASSPFLGAKNIQYF
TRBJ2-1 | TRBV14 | CASSTGGGRANEQFF
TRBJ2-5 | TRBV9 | CASSDRRGGAETQYF
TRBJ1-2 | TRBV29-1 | CSVVAVLKDGHTF
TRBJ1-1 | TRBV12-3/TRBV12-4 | CASSLGTGGVTEAFF
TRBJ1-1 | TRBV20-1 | CSARDRRGGTEAFF
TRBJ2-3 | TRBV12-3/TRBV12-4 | CASNWVASLSQTDTQYF
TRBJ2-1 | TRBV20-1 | CSASHPGLASEQFF
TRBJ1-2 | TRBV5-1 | CASRPGQGALGDYGYTF
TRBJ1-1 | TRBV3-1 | CASSHRAHWGTEAFF
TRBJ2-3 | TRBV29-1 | CSVAGGADTQYF
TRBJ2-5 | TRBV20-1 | CSAGNLAGAKTQYF
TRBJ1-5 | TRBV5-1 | CASSLDSVGPQHF
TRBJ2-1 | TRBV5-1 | CASSLALHEQFF